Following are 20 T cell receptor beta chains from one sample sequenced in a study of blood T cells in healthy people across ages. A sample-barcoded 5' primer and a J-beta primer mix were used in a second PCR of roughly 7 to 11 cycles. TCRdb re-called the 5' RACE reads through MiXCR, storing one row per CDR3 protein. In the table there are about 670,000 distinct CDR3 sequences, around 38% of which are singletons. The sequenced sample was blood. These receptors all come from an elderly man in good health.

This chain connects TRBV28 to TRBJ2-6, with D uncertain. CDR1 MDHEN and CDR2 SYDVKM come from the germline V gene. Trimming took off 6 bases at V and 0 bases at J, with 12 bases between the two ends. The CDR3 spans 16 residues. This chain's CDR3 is CASSYQPSSGANVLTF. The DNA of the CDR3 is TGTGCCAGCAGCTACCAACCGAGCTCTGGGGCCAACGTCCTGACTTTC.

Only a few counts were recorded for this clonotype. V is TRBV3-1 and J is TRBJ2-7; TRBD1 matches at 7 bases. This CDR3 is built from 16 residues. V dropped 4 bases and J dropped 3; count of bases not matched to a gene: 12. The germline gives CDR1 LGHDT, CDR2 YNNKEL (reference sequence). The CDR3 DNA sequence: TGTGCCAGCAGCCCAACCCCGGGACAGAGCTTCTACGAGCAGTACTTC. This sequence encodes CASSPTPGQSFYEQYF.

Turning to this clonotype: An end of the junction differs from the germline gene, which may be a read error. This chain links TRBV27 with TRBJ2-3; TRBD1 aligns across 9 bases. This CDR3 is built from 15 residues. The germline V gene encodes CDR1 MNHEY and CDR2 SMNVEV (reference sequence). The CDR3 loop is CAGSTGQGSTDTQYF. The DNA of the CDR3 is TGTGCCGGCAGTACGGGACAGGGAAGCACAGATACGCAGTATTTT.

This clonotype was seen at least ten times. In DNA form, the CDR3 reads TGTGCCAGCAGTTTGCAGTCGATACCCTACGAGCAGTACTTC. Amino acids: CASSLQSIPYEQYF. This chain uses TRBV27 with TRBJ2-7; D gene ambiguous. In germline, CDR1 is MNHEY, CDR2 SMNVEV (reference sequence). CDR3 length equals 14 residues. V was cut by 3 bases and J by 2 bases, with 11 bases left in between.

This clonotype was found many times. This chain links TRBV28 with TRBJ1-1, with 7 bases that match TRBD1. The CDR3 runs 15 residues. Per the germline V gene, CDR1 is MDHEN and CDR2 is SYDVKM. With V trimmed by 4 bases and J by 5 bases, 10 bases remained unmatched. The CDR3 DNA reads TGTGCCAGCAGTTCCCCCAGGGGGATTTGGACTGAAGCTTTCTTT. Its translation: CASSSPRGIWTEAFF.

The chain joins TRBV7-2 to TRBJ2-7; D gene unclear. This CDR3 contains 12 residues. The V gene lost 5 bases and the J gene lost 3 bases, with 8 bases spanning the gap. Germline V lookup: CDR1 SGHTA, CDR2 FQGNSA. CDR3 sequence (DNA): TGTGCCAGCAGCGTTTCAGTCTACGAGCAGTACTTC. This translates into CASSVSVYEQYF.

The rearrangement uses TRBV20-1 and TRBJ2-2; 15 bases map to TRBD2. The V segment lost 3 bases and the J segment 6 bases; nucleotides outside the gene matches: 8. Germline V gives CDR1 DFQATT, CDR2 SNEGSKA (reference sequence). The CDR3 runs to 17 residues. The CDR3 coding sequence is TGCAGTGCTAGGGGGACTAGCGGGAGGATAAGCGCCGGGGAGCTGTTTTTT. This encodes CSARGTSGRISAGELFF.

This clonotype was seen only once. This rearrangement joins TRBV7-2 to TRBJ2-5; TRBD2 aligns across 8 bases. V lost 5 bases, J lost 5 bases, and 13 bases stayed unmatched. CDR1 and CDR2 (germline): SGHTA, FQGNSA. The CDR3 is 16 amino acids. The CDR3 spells CASSQQGLAGGETQYF. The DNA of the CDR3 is TGTGCCAGCAGCCAACAAGGTCTAGCGGGTGGTGAGACCCAGTACTTC.

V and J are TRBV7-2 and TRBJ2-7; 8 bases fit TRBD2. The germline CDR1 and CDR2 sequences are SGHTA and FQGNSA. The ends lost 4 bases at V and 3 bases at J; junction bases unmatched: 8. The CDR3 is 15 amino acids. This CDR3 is CASSSGTSLVYEQYF. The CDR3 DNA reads TGTGCCAGCAGCTCCGGGACTAGTTTGGTCTACGAGCAGTACTTC.

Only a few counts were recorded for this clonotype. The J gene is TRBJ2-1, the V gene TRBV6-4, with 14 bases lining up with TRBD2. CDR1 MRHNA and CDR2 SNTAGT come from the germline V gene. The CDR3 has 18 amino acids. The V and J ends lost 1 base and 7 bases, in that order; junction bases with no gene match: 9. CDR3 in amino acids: CASSDLWTSGGPENEQFF. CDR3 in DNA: TGTGCCAGCAGTGACTTGTGGACTAGCGGGGGGCCGGAGAATGAGCAGTTCTTC.

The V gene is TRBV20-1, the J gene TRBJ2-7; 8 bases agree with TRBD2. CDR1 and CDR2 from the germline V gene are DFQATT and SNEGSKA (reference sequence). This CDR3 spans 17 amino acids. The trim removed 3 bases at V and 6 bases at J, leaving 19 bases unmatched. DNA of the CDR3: TGCAGTGCTAGCATCCTGGCTAGCGGGCCAATCTCTGCCGAGCAGTACTTC. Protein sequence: CSASILASGPISAEQYF.

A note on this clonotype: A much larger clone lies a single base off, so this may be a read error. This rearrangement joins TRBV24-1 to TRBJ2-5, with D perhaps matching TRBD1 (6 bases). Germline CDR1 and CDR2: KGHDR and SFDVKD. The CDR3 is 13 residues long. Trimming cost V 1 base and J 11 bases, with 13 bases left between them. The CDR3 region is CATSDLGGDEQYF. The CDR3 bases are TGTGCCACCAGTGATTTAGGGGGAGATGAGCAGTACTTC.

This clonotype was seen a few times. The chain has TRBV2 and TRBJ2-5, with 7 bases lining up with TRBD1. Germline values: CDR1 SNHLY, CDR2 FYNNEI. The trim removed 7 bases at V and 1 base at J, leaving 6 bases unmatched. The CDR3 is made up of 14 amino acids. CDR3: CASTRDRSQETQYF. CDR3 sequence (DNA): TGTGCCAGCACCCGGGACAGAAGCCAAGAGACCCAGTACTTC.

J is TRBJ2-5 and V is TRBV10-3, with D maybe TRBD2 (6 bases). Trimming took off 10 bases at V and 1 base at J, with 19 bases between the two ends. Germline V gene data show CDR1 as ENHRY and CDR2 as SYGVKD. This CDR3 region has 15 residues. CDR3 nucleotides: TGTGCCACCGCGCACTCGGGAGAGATCCAAGAGACCCAGTACTTC. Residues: CATAHSGEIQETQYF.

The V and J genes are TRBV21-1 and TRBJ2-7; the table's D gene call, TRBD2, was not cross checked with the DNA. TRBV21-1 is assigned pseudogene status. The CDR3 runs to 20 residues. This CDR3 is CASSKVHTGTSGGKEYEQYF. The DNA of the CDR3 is TGTGCCAGCAGCAAAGTCCATACCGGGACTAGCGGGGGGAAAGAGTACGAGCAGTACTTC.

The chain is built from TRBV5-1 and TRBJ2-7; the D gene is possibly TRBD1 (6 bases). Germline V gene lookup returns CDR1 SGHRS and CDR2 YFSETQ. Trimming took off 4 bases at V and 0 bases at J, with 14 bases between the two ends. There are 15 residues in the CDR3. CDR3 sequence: CASSDRDTNSYEQYF. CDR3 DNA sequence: TGCGCCAGCAGCGACCGGGACACCAACTCCTACGAGCAGTACTTC.

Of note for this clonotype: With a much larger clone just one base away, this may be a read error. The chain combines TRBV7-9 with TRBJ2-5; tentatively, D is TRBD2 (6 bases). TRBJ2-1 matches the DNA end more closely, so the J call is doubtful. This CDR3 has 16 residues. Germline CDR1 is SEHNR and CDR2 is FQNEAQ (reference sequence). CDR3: CASSSGPDYYQETQFF. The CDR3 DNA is TGTGCCAGCAGCTCGGGCCCGGACTATTACCAAGAGACCCAGTTCTTC.

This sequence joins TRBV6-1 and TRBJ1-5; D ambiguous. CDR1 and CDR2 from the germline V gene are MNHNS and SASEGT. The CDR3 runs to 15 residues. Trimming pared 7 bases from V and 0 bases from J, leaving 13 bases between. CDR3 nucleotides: TGTGCCAGCACCCCCAGCGGACTTAGCAATCAGCCCCAGCATTTT. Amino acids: CASTPSGLSNQPQHF.

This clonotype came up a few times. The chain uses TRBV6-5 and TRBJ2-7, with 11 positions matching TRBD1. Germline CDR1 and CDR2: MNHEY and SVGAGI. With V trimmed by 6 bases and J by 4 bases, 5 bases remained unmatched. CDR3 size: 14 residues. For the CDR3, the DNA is TGTGCCAGCAGGGGTGGACAGGGGGCTTACGAGCAGTACTTC. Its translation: CASRGGQGAYEQYF.

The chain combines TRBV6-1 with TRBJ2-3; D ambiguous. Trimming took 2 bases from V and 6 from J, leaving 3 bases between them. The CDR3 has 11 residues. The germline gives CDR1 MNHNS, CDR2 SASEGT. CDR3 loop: CASSESDTQYF. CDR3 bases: TGTGCCAGCAGTGAATCCGATACGCAGTATTTT.